These 5 T cell receptor beta chains originate from one sample sequenced in a study of blood T cell repertoires in COVID-19 (dated by TCRdb to the early 2020s). Library preparation was by the immunoSEQ multiplex PCR assay. TCRdb mirrors the immuneACCESS table, restricted to in-frame sequences. Some clones are absent from its copies; in checked studies, under half trace to an unresolved V gene, and the reason for the others is unknown. This sample holds roughly 190,000 clones; 84% were observed only once. Clones ranked in the top ten supply roughly 15% of the sample. Sequences were obtained from peripheral blood. Every receptor here comes from a woman in her 70s with COVID-19, enrolled during active disease.

The V and J genes are TRBV7-9 and TRBJ2-3, with D maybe TRBD2 (5 bases). The CDR3 totals 13 residues. Trimming stripped 5 bases from V and 3 bases from J, with 9 bases between. The germline gives CDR1 SEHNR, CDR2 FQNEAQ (reference sequence). CDR3 in amino acids: CASSRGPTDTQYF. The CDR3 DNA is TGTGCCAGCAGCCGCGGGCCAACAGATACGCAGTATTTT.

The sample holds one count of this clone. The chain recombines TRBV15 with TRBJ2-4; tentatively, D is TRBD1 (6 bases). V was clipped by 2 bases and J by 13 bases, with 21 bases between them. There are 15 residues in the CDR3. The V gene's germline CDR1 is LNHNV and CDR2 YYDKDF (reference sequence). The CDR3 region is CATSRPSQGRRLQYF. The CDR3 DNA follows: TGTGCCACCAGCAGACCTTCCCAGGGGCGCCGGCTCCAGTACTTC.

The chain combines TRBV24-1 with TRBJ2-1, with D tentatively TRBD1 (5 bases). This CDR3 has 13 residues. Germline CDR1 reads KGHDR; CDR2 reads SFDVKD. V was cut by 4 bases and J by 4 bases, with 7 bases left in between. CDR3 sequence (DNA): TGTGCCACCAGTGACTCAGGGTACAATGAGCAGTTCTTC. Translation: CATSDSGYNEQFF.

This clone has only one observation. The rearrangement uses TRBV28 and TRBJ1-3, with 7 bases identical to TRBD1. The CDR3 loop spans 16 amino acids. Trimming at V came to 7 bases and at J to 0 bases, leaving 9 bases not matched to a gene. Per germline, CDR1 MDHEN and CDR2 SYDVKM. The CDR3 spells CASNSGQVYSGNTIYF. The CDR3, as DNA: TGTGCCAGCAACAGTGGACAGGTCTACTCTGGAAACACCATATATTTT.

The J gene is TRBJ1-2, the V gene TRBV11-2; 8 bases fit TRBD1. Germline trimming cut 4 bases from V and 3 bases from J; bases unmatched to any gene: 4. The CDR3 is made up of 14 amino acids. Germline values: CDR1 SGHAT, CDR2 FQNNGV. DNA of the CDR3: TGTGCCAGCAGCTCCCAGGGGGCGTACTATGGCTACACCTTC. Translating gives CASSSQGAYYGYTF.